This T cell receptor beta chain was recorded in a study of Tregs in tolerant kidney transplant recipients. The CDR3 has 18 amino acids. Germline CDR1 is KGHSH and CDR2 is LQKENI. J lost 1 base, V lost 0 bases, and 11 bases had no gene match. Sequencing used immunoSEQ multiplex PCR; TCRdb keeps in-frame clones, though not all of them. This sample has 50,000 or so clones, with more than 80% found just once. The TCR sequence derives from a human donor in good health. The sample was Tregs from blood. The chain is built from TRBV18 and TRBJ2-5; TRBD2 aligns across 7 bases. The CDR3 here is CASSPPGMLADRQETQYF. The CDR3 nucleotides read TGTGCCAGCTCACCACCGGGTATGCTAGCGGACCGCCAAGAGACCCAGTACTTC.